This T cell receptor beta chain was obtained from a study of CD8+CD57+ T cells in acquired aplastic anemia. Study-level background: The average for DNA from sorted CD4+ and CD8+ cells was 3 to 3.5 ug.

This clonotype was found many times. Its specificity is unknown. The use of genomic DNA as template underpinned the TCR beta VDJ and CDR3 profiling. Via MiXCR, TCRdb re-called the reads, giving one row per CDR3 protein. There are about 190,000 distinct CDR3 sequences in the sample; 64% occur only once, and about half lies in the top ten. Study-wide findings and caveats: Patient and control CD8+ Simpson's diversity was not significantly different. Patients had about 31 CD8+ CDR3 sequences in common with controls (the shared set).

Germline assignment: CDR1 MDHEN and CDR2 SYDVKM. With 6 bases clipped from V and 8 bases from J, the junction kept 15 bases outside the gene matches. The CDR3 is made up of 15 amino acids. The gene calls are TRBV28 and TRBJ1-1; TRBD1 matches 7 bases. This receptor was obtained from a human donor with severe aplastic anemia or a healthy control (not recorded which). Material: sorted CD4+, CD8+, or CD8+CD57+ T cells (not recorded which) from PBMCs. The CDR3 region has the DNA TGTGCCAGCAGACCCCCGGGACAGCGGATAAGCGAAGCTTTCTTT. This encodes CASRPPGQRISEAFF.